Listed below are T cell receptor beta chains from one sample, sequenced in a study of neurological immune-mediated disorders. In TCRdb, the 5' RACE reads were re-called with MiXCR into one record per CDR3 protein. This sample yields tens of thousands of distinct CDR3 sequences, of which approximately 15% are seen a single time; under 5.5% belongs to the top ten. The sample taken for sequencing was PBMCs. These receptors were collected from a female donor with HTLV-1-associated myelopathy (HAM/TSP). Each CDR3 is given with its conserved first and last residue. Fields, in order: V gene, D gene, J gene, clone size, CDR3 protein, CDR3 DNA. A D gene is named only where the DNA matches it firmly. Part of the rows lack a size; the others show once, few, many or a class for expanded clones.

v_call: TRBV12-3/TRBV12-4
d_call: TRBD2
j_call: TRBJ2-2
clone_size: NA
cdr3_aa: CANSRLAGGPDTGDLFF
cdr3_nt: TGTGCCAACAGCCGACTAGCGGGGGGGCCCGACACCGGGGATCTGTTTTTT

v_call: TRBV20-1
d_call: NA
j_call: TRBJ1-2
clone_size: many
cdr3_aa: CSALVRSDYGYTF
cdr3_nt: TGCAGTGCTTTGGTTCGGAGTGACTATGGCTACACCTTC

v_call: TRBV20-1
d_call: NA
j_call: TRBJ1-1
clone_size: many
cdr3_aa: CSARGGGNTEAFF
cdr3_nt: TGCAGTGCTAGGGGGGGGGGAAACACTGAAGCTTTCTTT

v_call: TRBV5-1
d_call: NA
j_call: TRBJ2-1
clone_size: many
cdr3_aa: CASSGGAGNEQFF
cdr3_nt: TGCGCCAGCAGCGGGGGGGCGGGTAATGAGCAGTTCTTC

v_call: TRBV5-6
d_call: NA
j_call: TRBJ2-3
clone_size: many
cdr3_aa: CASSPGLKGPTDTQYF
cdr3_nt: TGTGCCAGCAGCCCAGGGTTAAAGGGTCCCACAGATACGCAGTATTTT

v_call: TRBV20-1
d_call: NA
j_call: TRBJ1-5
clone_size: NA
cdr3_aa: CSAIKGSRSGNQPQHF
cdr3_nt: TGCAGCGCCATCAAGGGGTCTCGCAGTGGGAATCAGCCCCAGCATTTT

v_call: TRBV5-1
d_call: NA
j_call: TRBJ1-2
clone_size: many
cdr3_aa: CASRAPGRPSYGYTF
cdr3_nt: TGCGCCAGCAGGGCTCCGGGACGACCCAGCTATGGCTACACCTTC

v_call: TRBV5-1
d_call: TRBD1
j_call: TRBJ1-1
clone_size: many
cdr3_aa: CASSLAGGVTEAFF
cdr3_nt: TGTGCCAGCAGCTTGGCAGGGGGAGTCACTGAAGCTTTCTTT

v_call: TRBV28
d_call: TRBD1
j_call: TRBJ2-3
clone_size: many
cdr3_aa: CASSLYDTGGSTDTQYF
cdr3_nt: TGTGCCAGCAGTTTATACGATACAGGGGGCAGCACAGATACGCAGTATTTT

v_call: TRBV7-9
d_call: NA
j_call: TRBJ2-3
clone_size: many
cdr3_aa: CASSFGGSLTDTQYF
cdr3_nt: TGTGCCAGCAGCTTTGGGGGCAGCCTCACAGATACGCAGTATTTT

v_call: TRBV7-2
d_call: NA
j_call: TRBJ2-3
clone_size: many
cdr3_aa: CASSFAGFTDTQYF
cdr3_nt: TGTGCCAGCAGCTTCGCGGGGTTCACAGATACGCAGTATTTT

v_call: TRBV11-2
d_call: NA
j_call: TRBJ2-4
clone_size: many
cdr3_aa: CASSLNTLGAKNIQYF
cdr3_nt: TGTGCCAGCAGCTTAAACACTCTGGGGGCCAAAAACATTCAGTACTTC

v_call: TRBV20-1
d_call: NA
j_call: TRBJ1-5
clone_size: many
cdr3_aa: CSVDTPISLYSNQPQHF
cdr3_nt: TGCAGTGTGGACACCCCTATCTCCCTATATAGCAATCAGCCCCAGCATTTT

v_call: TRBV29-1
d_call: NA
j_call: TRBJ1-1
clone_size: many
cdr3_aa: CSVESNTEAFF
cdr3_nt: TGCAGCGTTGAATCGAACACTGAAGCTTTCTTT

v_call: TRBV5-1
d_call: NA
j_call: TRBJ2-2
clone_size: many
cdr3_aa: CASSLEGANTGELFF
cdr3_nt: TGCGCCAGCAGCTTGGAGGGGGCGAACACCGGGGAGCTGTTTTTT

v_call: TRBV29-1
d_call: NA
j_call: TRBJ2-7
clone_size: many
cdr3_aa: CSVMGYNSYEQYF
cdr3_nt: TGCAGCGTAATGGGCTATAACTCCTACGAGCAGTACTTC

v_call: TRBV14
d_call: NA
j_call: TRBJ2-7
clone_size: NA
cdr3_aa: CASSHAGGGGSYEQYF
cdr3_nt: TGTGCCAGCAGCCATGCAGGCGGCGGGGGCAGTTACGAGCAGTACTTC

v_call: TRBV20-1
d_call: TRBD1
j_call: TRBJ2-1
clone_size: many
cdr3_aa: CSARIGTGGQFF
cdr3_nt: TGCAGTGCTAGGATAGGGACAGGCGGGCAGTTCTTC

v_call: TRBV6-6
d_call: TRBD2
j_call: TRBJ2-7
clone_size: many
cdr3_aa: CASSYSGTSDEQYF
cdr3_nt: TGTGCCAGCAGTTACTCCGGGACTAGCGACGAGCAGTACTTC

v_call: TRBV10-3
d_call: TRBD2
j_call: TRBJ2-1
clone_size: many
cdr3_aa: CAISPGGMEQFF
cdr3_nt: TGTGCCATCAGCCCCGGGGGGATGGAGCAGTTCTTC

v_call: TRBV5-1
d_call: TRBD1
j_call: TRBJ2-1
clone_size: many
cdr3_aa: CASSFGQGPYNEQFF
cdr3_nt: TGCGCCAGCAGCTTCGGACAGGGGCCCTACAATGAGCAGTTCTTC

v_call: TRBV5-1
d_call: NA
j_call: TRBJ2-2
clone_size: NA
cdr3_aa: CASSRTTSTGELFF
cdr3_nt: TGCGCCAGCAGCCGCACAACCTCCACCGGGGAGCTGTTTTTT

v_call: TRBV15
d_call: NA
j_call: TRBJ2-3
clone_size: many
cdr3_aa: CATSGRRGFTDTQYF
cdr3_nt: TGTGCCACCAGCGGTAGACGGGGATTCACAGATACGCAGTATTTT

v_call: TRBV5-1
d_call: NA
j_call: TRBJ2-6
clone_size: NA
cdr3_aa: CASTLAPGSGANVLTF
cdr3_nt: TGCGCCAGCACCCTAGCCCCCGGTTCTGGGGCCAACGTCCTGACTTTC

v_call: TRBV10-3
d_call: TRBD1
j_call: TRBJ2-5
clone_size: many
cdr3_aa: CAISGIVTGDGTQYF
cdr3_nt: TGTGCCATCAGTGGAATAGTGACAGGGGACGGGACCCAGTACTTC

v_call: TRBV5-1
d_call: NA
j_call: TRBJ2-1
clone_size: many
cdr3_aa: CASSLGVVDNEQFF
cdr3_nt: TGCGCCAGCAGCTTGGGGGTCGTGGACAATGAGCAGTTCTTC

v_call: TRBV20-1
d_call: TRBD1
j_call: TRBJ2-7
clone_size: NA
cdr3_aa: CSASGLIGTGAYEQYF
cdr3_nt: TGCAGTGCTAGCGGGCTAATCGGTACAGGGGCCTACGAGCAGTACTTC

v_call: TRBV27
d_call: NA
j_call: TRBJ2-7
clone_size: many
cdr3_aa: CASSRQNSYEQYF
cdr3_nt: TGTGCCAGCAGTCGACAGAATTCCTACGAGCAGTACTTC

v_call: TRBV11-2
d_call: NA
j_call: TRBJ2-7
clone_size: NA
cdr3_aa: CASSLEPSGEQYF
cdr3_nt: TGTGCCAGCAGCTTAGAACCTTCCGGCGAGCAGTACTTC

v_call: TRBV5-1
d_call: TRBD1
j_call: TRBJ1-1
clone_size: many
cdr3_aa: CASSLATGAGGTEAFF
cdr3_nt: TGCGCCAGCAGCTTGGCCACAGGGGCGGGAGGCACTGAAGCTTTCTTT

v_call: TRBV5-1
d_call: NA
j_call: TRBJ2-5
clone_size: many
cdr3_aa: CASSLVGTPTGETQYF
cdr3_nt: TGCGCCAGCAGCTTGGTCGGGACGCCCACTGGGGAGACCCAGTACTTC

v_call: TRBV25-1
d_call: TRBD2
j_call: TRBJ2-5
clone_size: many
cdr3_aa: CASTGLAGGPETQYF
cdr3_nt: TGTGCCAGCACGGGGCTGGCGGGGGGACCTGAGACCCAGTACTTC

v_call: TRBV25-1
d_call: TRBD2
j_call: TRBJ2-5
clone_size: many
cdr3_aa: CASSRGGGETQYF
cdr3_nt: TGTGCCAGCAGCCGGGGGGGCGGGGAGACCCAGTACTTC

v_call: TRBV5-1
d_call: TRBD1
j_call: TRBJ2-5
clone_size: many
cdr3_aa: CASSPLTGGAETQYF
cdr3_nt: TGCGCCAGCAGCCCATTAACAGGGGGCGCGGAGACCCAGTACTTC

v_call: TRBV2
d_call: NA
j_call: TRBJ1-3
clone_size: many
cdr3_aa: CASSGKGSGNTIYF
cdr3_nt: TGTGCCAGCAGTGGCAAGGGTTCTGGAAACACCATATATTTT

v_call: TRBV12-3/TRBV12-4
d_call: TRBD1
j_call: TRBJ2-7
clone_size: many
cdr3_aa: CASSLWDRAEQYF
cdr3_nt: TGTGCCAGCAGTTTATGGGACAGGGCCGAGCAGTACTTC

v_call: TRBV5-5
d_call: TRBD1
j_call: TRBJ2-7
clone_size: many
cdr3_aa: CASSPKSGTGVYEQYF
cdr3_nt: TGTGCCAGCAGCCCAAAATCCGGGACAGGGGTGTACGAGCAGTACTTC

v_call: TRBV5-1
d_call: NA
j_call: TRBJ2-2
clone_size: many
cdr3_aa: CASSLQANTGELFF
cdr3_nt: TGCGCCAGCAGCTTGCAGGCGAACACCGGGGAGCTGTTTTTT

v_call: TRBV5-1
d_call: NA
j_call: TRBJ2-2
clone_size: many
cdr3_aa: CASTSGVSGGTGELFF
cdr3_nt: TGCGCCAGCACCAGTGGGGTGTCTGGGGGCACCGGGGAGCTGTTTTTT

v_call: TRBV6-5
d_call: TRBD2
j_call: TRBJ2-7
clone_size: many
cdr3_aa: CASRPPGLVFHEQYF
cdr3_nt: TGTGCCAGCAGACCTCCGGGACTAGTCTTTCACGAGCAGTACTTC

v_call: TRBV5-1
d_call: NA
j_call: TRBJ2-1
clone_size: many
cdr3_aa: CASSLEGGRRNEQFF
cdr3_nt: TGCGCCAGCAGCTTGGAAGGTGGACGGCGGAATGAGCAGTTCTTC